A selection of T cell receptor beta chains follows, all from one sample in a study of beta chain features in type 1 diabetes. Sequenced by immunoSEQ multiplex PCR; TCRdb stores in-frame clones only, minus some. The sample lists hundreds of thousands of clones; around 12% were seen once. The material sequenced was naive CD4+ T cells from blood. The origin of the receptors is a man between 18 and 35 years old in good health. The CDR3 runs from the conserved cysteine through the conserved F or W. Rows may omit the clone size; those that give it use once, few, many or a size class.

.	TRBJ1-1	TRBV19	CASSITGVDTEAFF
.	TRBJ2-1	TRBV7-3	CASSLDRVVNEQFF
.	TRBJ2-4	TRBV30	CAWSETGGIQYF
few	TRBJ1-2	TRBV2	CASTTGGYGYTF
few	TRBJ1-1	TRBV7-9	CASSFQGNTEAFF
.	TRBJ1-2	TRBV28	CAIRDRWGGGYGYTF
.	TRBJ2-2	TRBV19	CASSTPGGFLTGELFF
.	TRBJ1-1	TRBV18	CASSPQLGRNTEAFF
.	TRBJ2-7	TRBV4-1	CASSQAGLAEAYEQYF
.	TRBJ2-5	TRBV6-5	CASSSSGTSGRKTQYF
.	TRBJ1-2	TRBV28	CASSSGGGNYGYTF
few	TRBJ2-7	TRBV18	CASSPPSSSYEQYF
.	TRBJ2-1	TRBV11-2	CASSRGLAGGGYNEQFF
few	TRBJ1-4	TRBV29-1	CSVGTGSNEKLFF
once	TRBJ1-2	TRBV14	CASSPPGGNYGYTF
few	TRBJ2-7	TRBV7-3	CASSPFSSQSYEQYF
few	TRBJ2-1	TRBV7-9	CASSSLAGGRGEQFF